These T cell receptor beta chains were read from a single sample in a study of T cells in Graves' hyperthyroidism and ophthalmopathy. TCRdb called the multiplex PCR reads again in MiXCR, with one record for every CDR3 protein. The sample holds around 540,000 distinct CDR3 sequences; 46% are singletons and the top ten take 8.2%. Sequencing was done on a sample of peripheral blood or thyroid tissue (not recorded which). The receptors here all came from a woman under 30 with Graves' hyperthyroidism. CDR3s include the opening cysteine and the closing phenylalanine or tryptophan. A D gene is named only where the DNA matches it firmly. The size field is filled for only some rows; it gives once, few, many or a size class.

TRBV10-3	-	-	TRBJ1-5	CAIGGAGNPQHF	TGTGCCATTGGAGGGGCAGGGAACCCCCAGCATTTT
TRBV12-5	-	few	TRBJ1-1	CASGYGYTEAFF	TGTGCTAGTGGTTACGGGTACACTGAAGCTTTCTTT
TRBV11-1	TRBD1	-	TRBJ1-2	CAGTGTDGYTF	TGTGCTGGAACCGGGACAGATGGCTACACCTTC
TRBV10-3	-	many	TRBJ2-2	CAIRETGELFF	TGTGCCATCAGGGAAACCGGGGAGCTGTTTTTT
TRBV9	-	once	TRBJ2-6	CASSRTAWGGANVLTF	TGTGCCAGCAGCCGGACTGCTTGGGGTGGGGCCAACGTCCTGACTTTC
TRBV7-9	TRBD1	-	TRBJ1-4	CASSVLQGATNEKLFF	TGTGCCAGCAGCGTACTACAGGGGGCAACTAATGAAAAACTGTTTTTT
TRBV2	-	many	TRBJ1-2	CASSSLGRYYGYTF	TGTGCCAGCAGCTCCCTGGGGAGGTACTATGGCTACACCTTC
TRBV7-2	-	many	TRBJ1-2	CASSLSAHYGYTF	TGCGCCAGCAGCTTAAGCGCCCACTATGGCTACACCTTC
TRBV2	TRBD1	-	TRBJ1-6	CASRDGQGPSPLHF	TGTGCCAGCAGGGACGGACAGGGCCCCTCACCCCTCCACTTT
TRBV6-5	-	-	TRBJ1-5	CASSYSRRPGGNQPQHF	TGTGCCAGCAGTTACTCGAGACGTCCCGGCGGCAATCAGCCCCAGCATTTT
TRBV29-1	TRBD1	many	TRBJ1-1	CSAGTGLPDTEAFF	TGCAGCGCCGGGACAGGGTTGCCGGACACTGAAGCTTTCTTT
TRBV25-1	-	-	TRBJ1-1	CASSLRMQNTEAFF	TGTGCCAGCAGCTTACGGATGCAGAACACTGAAGCTTTCTTT
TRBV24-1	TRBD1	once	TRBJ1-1	CASNVRDRGRPEAFF	TGTGCCAGCAATGTTCGAGACAGGGGGCGTCCTGAAGCTTTCTTT
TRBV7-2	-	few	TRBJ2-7	CASRIGHILGDYEQYF	TGTGCCAGCAGAATAGGGCACATTCTAGGGGACTACGAGCAGTACTTC
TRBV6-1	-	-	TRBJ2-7	CASSKKGEPGPYEQYF	TGTGCCAGCAGCAAGAAGGGGGAGCCAGGGCCCTACGAGCAGTACTTC
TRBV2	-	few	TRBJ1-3	CASSIKWGSGNTIYF	TGTGCCAGCAGCATCAAGTGGGGCTCTGGAAACACCATATATTTT
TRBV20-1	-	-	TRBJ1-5	CSVSGRNQPQHF	TGCAGTGTATCGGGTAGAAATCAGCCCCAGCATTTT
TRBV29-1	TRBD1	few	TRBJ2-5	CSVEVITGEETQYF	TGCAGCGTTGAAGTTATAACAGGGGAAGAGACCCAGTACTTC
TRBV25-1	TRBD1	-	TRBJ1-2	CASSKLTGGVRGYTF	TGTGCCAGCAGTAAATTGACAGGGGGAGTTCGAGGCTACACCTTC
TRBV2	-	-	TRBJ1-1	CASSEEGRGRTEAFF	TGTGCCAGCAGTGAAGAAGGGAGGGGCAGGACTGAAGCTTTCTTT
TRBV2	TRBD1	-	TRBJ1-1	CASKGQGGAEAFF	TGTGCCAGCAAGGGACAGGGAGGGGCGGAAGCTTTCTTT
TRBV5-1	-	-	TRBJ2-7	CASNLGVPPYEQYF	TGCGCCAGCAACTTGGGGGTACCTCCCTACGAGCAGTACTTC
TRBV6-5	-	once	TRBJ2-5	CASSYSAGRFQETQYF	TGTGCCAGCAGTTACTCGGCGGGAAGATTCCAAGAGACCCAGTACTTC
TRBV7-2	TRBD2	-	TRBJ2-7	CASSLNPAGGPLSYEQYF	TGTGCCAGCAGCTTAAACCCAGCGGGAGGACCCCTCTCCTACGAGCAGTACTTC
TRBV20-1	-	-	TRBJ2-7	CSATPVGPYEQYF	TGCAGTGCTACCCCCGTGGGGCCCTACGAGCAGTACTTC
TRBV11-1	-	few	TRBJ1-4	CASSLQVIGEKLFF	TGTGCCAGCAGTTTGCAGGTGATTGGGGAAAAACTGTTTTTT
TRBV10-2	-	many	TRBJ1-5	CASAAGYSNQPQHF	TGCGCCAGCGCAGCAGGGTATAGCAATCAGCCCCAGCATTTT